This entry concerns a single TCR beta chain. This receptor's antigen is unknown. Base-call qualities are not available, and no considerably larger clone is one nucleotide away. The data were taken from a study of T cell responses to AZD1222 COVID-19 vaccine (dated by TCRdb to about 2021). The study in broad terms: AZD1222 recipients given second doses at about 4 weeks or at about 12 weeks were pooled, since spike-specific TCR depth and breadth were not found to differ between the two schedules. A total of approximately 230 trial participants underwent TCR sequencing, of whom about 210 received two doses of AZD1222 and about 25 received two doses of the MenACWY control vaccine. Trial participants were enrolled by age into subgroups of 18-55, 56-69 and 70-plus years, and around 140, 26 and 57 TCR-sequenced participants, respectively, were included in these subgroups.

V gives up 6 bases and J gives up 5 bases, and the segment between their germline ends measures 13 bases. Including cysteine and phenylalanine, the CDR3 has 12 amino acids. Solely the CDR3 DNA is kept, with 36 bases framed from the first base. The germline V gene yields SQVTM for CDR1 and ANQGSEA for CDR2. The time point label for this specimen denotes: baseline before first vaccination. Vaccinee samples came from UK trials COV001 and COV002, including a single-blind randomized controlled phase 2/3 trial of AZD1222 (ChAdOx1 nCoV-19) in healthy adults. For TCRbeta chain sequencing, PBMC samples from trial participants were taken at day 0 and at day 28 after the second dose. Broader findings and caveats from the paper: Participants were mostly white British, with more females than males. The authors suggested clonal diversity may have been underestimated. Because no day 14 peak-response samples were available, repertoires were characterized only after the peak T cell response. Reportedly, almost half of the unique spike-specific TCRs recognized epitopes lying outside the regions that are mutated in the B.1.351 and B.1.1.7 variants. CD4 TCRs associated with the vaccine covered the entire spike protein, and the dominant responses were in regions 160-218 and 743-854. Spike-specific TCR breadth and depth rose significantly after two AZD1222 doses compared with day 0 and with MenACWY recipients. Conclusions about previously exposed vaccinees are limited because only five or six AZD1222 recipients were SARS-CoV-2 seropositive at baseline. In the small 56-69-year group, the increase in depth fell short of significance, most likely because of low power.

The CDR3 regions of human TCRbeta chains were analyzed by immunosequencing. In the paper's pipeline: TCRs in the repertoires were compared against a reference library of SARS-CoV-2-specific TCRs that had been generated with the MIRA antigen-specificity platform. Breadth was defined as the fraction of unique TCRs that were SARS-CoV-2-associated. Depth was defined as the fraction of total T cells that were SARS-CoV-2-associated. Using the MIRA data, each spike-specific TCR was mapped to the spike region that the TCR reacts to and placed in a CD4 or CD8 class. Log10-transformed breadth and depth values were compared by one-way ANOVA with Sidak's multiple comparisons tests. TCRdb limited this immuneACCESS table to in-frame rearrangements with V and J called. A share of clones is missing; checked studies link under half to unresolved V genes, and the rest is unexplained. The DNA was the basis for D and trimming; V, J and clone size are from that table. The sample table holds more than 150,000 clones, of which over 80% were seen once. About 10% of the sample goes to the ten largest clones.

The chain links TRBV29-1 with TRBJ2-5; the D gene is perhaps TRBD1, from 6 matching bases. This sequence originates from an adult in good health. Specimen: peripheral blood, collected on day 0 of AZD1222 vaccination. The CDR3 in this case is CSVDTGWETQYF. The DNA reads as follows: TGCAGCGTGGATACAGGGTGGGAGACCCAGTACTTC.